The clone carrying this T cell receptor beta chain has at least ten counts. TCRdb re-analysed the RT-PCR reads in MiXCR, keeping a single row per CDR3 protein. The sample has fewer than 500,000 distinct CDR3 sequences, 16% seen once. Germline V gene lookup returns CDR1 MNHNS and CDR2 SASEGT. V lost 6 bases and J 2 bases, leaving 14 bases between the germline ends. This CDR3 region has 14 residues. These data are taken from a study of patients and donors after allogeneic stem cell transplantation. This sequence joins TRBV6-1 and TRBJ2-7; possibly TRBD2 for D (6 bases). This sequence originates from a human donor who was either an allogeneic HSCT recipient or a stem cell or donor lymphocyte infusion donor (not recorded which). It is not recorded whose cells these are; they may come from a transplant donor. Sample: blood, either unsorted or a sorted T cell fraction (not recorded which). As DNA, the CDR3 is TGTGCCAGCAGCCTTTTTGGAGGGACCTACGAGCAGTACTTC. It translates to CASSLFGGTYEQYF.